These 17 T cell receptor beta chains share one sample of origin, sequenced in a study of tissue T cells after allogeneic stem cell transplantation. The method was immunoSEQ multiplex PCR; TCRdb's version includes in-frame clones alone and lacks a portion of them. The table includes about 1,100 clones, approximately 50% detected once. Specified time point: mouse harvest day 14 after allogeneic transplant. The graft held 10^6 splenic CD5+ T cells and 10^7 T-cell-depleted bone marrow cells. Sequencing was performed on spleen. The receptors derive from a female BALB/c mouse given C57BL/6 T cells with graft-versus-host disease after an allogeneic hematopoietic cell transplant.

Worth noting for this clone: Germline and genes here are mouse. The CDR3 end is not reached by the read, which stops 1 residue before it; the germline J gene fills it in. This sequence joins TRBV2 and TRBJ1-1, with 8 bases that match TRBD1. CDR3 length equals 14 residues. The trim removed 4 bases at V and 2 bases at J, leaving 3 bases unmatched. Germline lookup yields CDR1 LGHNA and CDR2 YSYQKL. The DNA read from the CDR3 is TGTGCCAGCAGCCGCGACAGGGGCAACACAGAAGTCTTC. Protein: CASSRDRGNTEVF. The CDR3 in full is CASSRDRGNTEVFF.

Concerning this clone: Mouse gene names and germline throughout. The read gets to within 1 residue of the CDR3 end, and the germline J gene fills in the rest. The J gene is TRBJ1-1, the V gene TRBV3; D call uncertain. Trimming took 3 bases from V and 0 from J, leaving 8 bases between them. Germline CDR1 and CDR2: SNHLY and FYNGKV (reference sequence). The CDR3 runs 14 residues. Incomplete CDR3 DNA: TGTGCCAGCAGCTTGCGCCGTTCAAACACAGAAGTCTTC. Translation: CASSLRRSNTEVF. The whole CDR3 sequence reads CASSLRRSNTEVFF.

By sample fraction, this clone is large. Genes and germline come from the mouse. The read terminates 1 residue before the CDR3 end, so the remaining end is supplied by the germline J gene. The V and J genes are TRBV16 and TRBJ1-3; D might be TRBD1 (5 bases). The CDR3 is 14 amino acids. The V and J ends lost 3 bases and 3 bases respectively, with 9 bases between them. CDR1 SGHSA and CDR2 FRNQAP come from the germline V gene. Incomplete CDR3 DNA: TGTGCAAGCAGCTTCCAGGGAGGTGGAAATACGCTCTAT. This sequence encodes CASSFQGGGNTLY. The complete CDR3 sequence is CASSFQGGGNTLYF.

With regard to this clone: Genes and germline come from the mouse. With the read ending 1 residue before the CDR3 end, the germline J gene is used to fill in that end. V usage is TRBV3 and J usage is TRBJ2-3; D ambiguous. Germline CDR1 is SNHLY and CDR2 is FYNGKV (reference sequence). The CDR3 has 15 residues. Trimming cost V 7 bases and J 0 bases, with 14 bases left between them. CDR3 protein: CASNPSYASAETLYF. The sequenced part of the CDR3 DNA is TGTGCCAGCAACCCCTCATATGCTAGTGCAGAAACGCTGTAT.

This clone was seen a few times. These gene names are mouse names. The observed sequence ends 1 residue before the CDR3 terminus, with the missing tail filled in from the germline J gene. The chain employs TRBV12-1 and TRBJ2-7; possibly TRBD2 for D (6 bases). V was trimmed by 2 bases and J by 0 bases, leaving 10 bases between them. The CDR3 is 14 amino acids. Per the germline V gene, CDR1 is SGHSN and CDR2 is HYEKVE. CDR3 DNA (partial): TGTGCCAGCTCTCCCACGGGGGGCTCCTATGAACAGTAC. Its protein is CASSPTGGSYEQY. The entire CDR3 protein reads CASSPTGGSYEQYF.

This clone was seen a single time. Gene names and germline refer to mouse. From the germline J gene comes the end of the CDR3, since the read stops 1 residue before it. The rearrangement links TRBV3 to TRBJ2-4, with D perhaps TRBD1 or TRBD2 (5 bases each). Trimming stripped 5 bases from V and 4 bases from J, with 7 bases between. CDR3 length: 12 residues. Germline values: CDR1 SNHLY, CDR2 FYNGKV (reference sequence). The covered CDR3 bases are TGTGCCAGCAGCCCGGGGGAAAACACCTTGTAC. Amino acids: CASSPGENTLY. The full CDR3 protein reads CASSPGENTLYF.

To note about this clone: The genes are named according to mouse. The read terminates 1 residue ahead of where the CDR3 ends, so the germline J gene completes it. The V call is TRBV2, the J call TRBJ1-3; possibly TRBD1 for D (5 bases). Germline CDR1 and CDR2: LGHNA and YSYQKL. Trimming left V 0 bases short and J 3 bases short, with 9 bases between. The CDR3 spans 15 residues. The CDR3 bases that were read are TGTGCCAGCAGCCAAGAGGGAGGGGTTGGAAATACGCTCTAT. It encodes CASSQEGGVGNTLY. The CDR3 as a whole reads CASSQEGGVGNTLYF.

By frequency in the sample, this clone is hyperexpanded (1% or more). Genes and germline come from the mouse. With the read ending 1 residue before the CDR3 end, the germline J gene is used to fill in that end. The same CDR3 arises from other DNA sequences in this sample as well. The rearrangement links TRBV1 to TRBJ2-1, with D tentatively TRBD2 (8 bases). The CDR3 is 15 amino acids. Germline-derived CDR1 and CDR2 are NSQYPW and LRSPGD (reference sequence). V dropped 1 base and J dropped 3 bases, with 10 bases sitting between them. The sequenced CDR3 bases are TGCACCTGCAGTGCAGCAGGGGGGGCCTATGCTGAGCAGTTC. Its protein is CTCSAAGGAYAEQF. The full CDR3 sequence reads CTCSAAGGAYAEQFF.

Note on this clone: Gene names and germline match the mouse. The observed sequence ends 1 residue before the CDR3 terminus, with the missing tail filled in from the germline J gene. V and J are TRBV3 and TRBJ2-5; tentatively, D is TRBD2 (7 bases). The length of the CDR3 is 14 residues. Germline V gives CDR1 SNHLY, CDR2 FYNGKV (reference sequence). Trimming took off 3 bases at V and 3 bases at J, with 10 bases between the two ends. CDR3 bases read: TGTGCCAGCAGCTTTTGGGGGGCTCAAGACACCCAGTAC. Residues: CASSFWGAQDTQY. The whole CDR3 sequence reads CASSFWGAQDTQYF.

Turning to this clone: The genes and germline here are from mouse. Read data end 1 residue before the CDR3 end; the end is taken from the germline J gene. This chain connects TRBV26 to TRBJ2-4, with 8 nucleotides matching TRBD1. Germline CDR1 reads KGHPV; CDR2 reads FQNQEV (reference sequence). The V segment lost 4 bases and the J segment 4 bases; nucleotides outside the gene matches: 1. The CDR3 extends over 13 amino acids. CDR3 residues: CASSRDRKNTLYF. The DNA read from the CDR3 is TGTGCCAGCAGTCGGGACAGGAAAAACACCTTGTAC.

This clone counts as large. Gene labels here are mouse ones. From the germline J gene comes the end of the CDR3, since the read stops 1 residue before it. The chain couples TRBV13-1 to TRBJ2-7; 10 bases are shared with TRBD1. V gave up 0 bases and J gave up 7 bases; unmatched junction bases: 4. The CDR3 length is 14 residues. The germline gives CDR1 NSHNY, CDR2 SYGAGN. The CDR3 reads CASSDGQGAREQYF. The CDR3 DNA, read in part, is TGTGCCAGCAGTGATGGACAGGGGGCGCGAGAACAGTAC.

In its sample, this clone was seen a few times. Gene names follow the mouse nomenclature. The read ends 1 residue before the CDR3 terminus; that terminus is restored from the germline J gene. The V call is TRBV16, the J call TRBJ2-7; 7 nucleotides agree with TRBD2. The CDR3 is made up of 12 amino acids. V trimming: 3 bases; J trimming: 4 bases; junction bases outside the gene matches: 0. CDR1 and CDR2 (germline): SGHSA, FRNQAP. The CDR3 here is CASSFGGYEQYF. The part of the CDR3 DNA that was read is TGTGCAAGCAGCTTTGGGGGGTATGAACAGTAC.

As regards this clone: Mouse gene names apply. The read stops 1 residue short of the end of the CDR3; the missing end is completed from the germline J gene. The gene calls are TRBV4 and TRBJ2-7; 13 nucleotides agree with TRBD2. The CDR3 covers 15 residues. Germline V gives CDR1 LGHDT, CDR2 YNNKQL (reference sequence). V lost 5 bases to trimming and J lost 7 bases; unmatched junction nucleotides: 8. CDR3 region: CASSPDWGGAGEQYF. The CDR3 DNA, read in part, is TGTGCCAGCAGCCCGGACTGGGGGGGCGCCGGGGAACAGTAC.

For this clone: The germline and genes are mouse ones. The observed sequence ends 1 residue before the CDR3 terminus, with the missing tail filled in from the germline J gene. The J gene is TRBJ2-4, the V gene TRBV26, with D tentatively TRBD1 (5 bases). With 4 bases removed from V and 2 bases from J, the gap between germline ends came to 7 bases. The CDR3 sequence is 13 residues long. The germline gives CDR1 KGHPV, CDR2 FQNQEV (reference sequence). Here the CDR3 reads CASSRTNQNTLYF. CDR3 bases read: TGTGCCAGCAGTCGGACAAATCAAAACACCTTGTAC.

Remarks on this clone: Germline and genes: mouse. With the read ending 1 residue before the CDR3 end, the germline J gene is used to fill in that end. This sequence joins TRBV13-3 and TRBJ1-6; D unclear. TRBJ1-6 is an open reading frame whose function is uncertain. Germline assignment: CDR1 NNHDY and CDR2 SYVADS. CDR3 length equals 12 residues. Trimming removed 5 bases from V and 6 bases from J, with 6 bases in between. CDR3 bases read: TGTGCCAGCAGGGACGGTAATTCGCCCCTCTAC. Translated: CASRDGNSPLY. The entire CDR3 sequence reads CASRDGNSPLYF.

With respect to this clone: Genes and germline come from the mouse. The CDR3 goes on 1 residue after the read ends, and that part is filled in from the germline J gene. The chain combines TRBV16 with TRBJ2-4; either TRBD1 or TRBD2 may fit D (6 bases each). The CDR3 runs to 15 residues. Germline CDR1 SGHSA, CDR2 FRNQAP. The ends were cut back, 3 bases at V and 0 bases at J, with 10 bases in the middle. The sequenced CDR3 bases are TGTGCAAGCAGCTTTATGGGGGCTAGTCAAAACACCTTGTAC. It encodes CASSFMGASQNTLY. The full CDR3 sequence reads CASSFMGASQNTLYF.

Details on this clone: Gene names and germline refer to mouse. The read is 1 residue too short to cover the CDR3 end, so that end is filled in from the germline J gene. The V gene is TRBV13-1, the J gene TRBJ2-2, with D possibly matching TRBD2 (5 bases). The CDR3 consists of 13 residues. V was pared by 1 base and J by 8 bases, with 9 bases between. CDR1 and CDR2 (germline): NSHNY, SYGAGN. Incomplete CDR3 DNA: TGTGCCAGCAGTGATTACTGGCGGGGGCAGCTCTAC. Its protein is CASSDYWRGQLY. The complete CDR3 sequence is CASSDYWRGQLYF.